The 14 T cell receptor beta chains presented below share a single source sample, sequenced in a study of T cell repertoires in aging, cancer and after chemotherapy. TCR beta rearrangements were amplified from peripheral blood genomic DNA. A mixed TRB-A/B primer pool amplified rearranged TRB by multiplex touch-down PCR. MiXCR, applied by TCRdb to the multiplex PCR reads, yields one record per CDR3 protein. The table has thousands of distinct CDR3 sequences, less than 45% seen once. Sequencing was done on a sample of blood. The receptor set was obtained from a human donor in good health.

The V gene is TRBV6-4, the J gene TRBJ2-3, with TRBD2 identical over 10 bases. From germline, CDR1 is MRHNA and CDR2 SNTAGT. The CDR3 consists of 16 residues. V trimming: 3 bases; J trimming: 5 bases; junction bases outside the gene matches: 8. The CDR3 spells CASSESGGAGRDTQYF. CDR3 nucleotides: TGTGCCAGCAGTGAAAGCGGGGGGGCCGGCAGAGATACGCAGTATTTT.

The chain combines TRBV4-2 with TRBJ1-4; tentative D call: TRBD1 (5 bases). Per germline, CDR1 LGHNA and CDR2 YNFKEQ. Trimming removed 1 base from V and 4 bases from J, with 13 bases in between. This CDR3 is 16 amino acids long. DNA for the CDR3: TGTGCCAGCAGCCAAGGCCGACAGCCGAGTAATGAAAAACTGTTTTTT. Translating it yields CASSQGRQPSNEKLFF.

This clonotype was observed a handful of times. This chain links TRBV7-7 with TRBJ2-2, with D hard to call. The V end was cut by 8 bases, the J end by 6 bases, with 13 bases between. Germline CDR1 reads SSHAT; CDR2 reads FNYEAQ (reference sequence). There are 13 residues in the CDR3. CDR3 DNA sequence: TGTGCCAGCCAAAAAACTCTGTCCGGGGAGCTGTTTTTT. Translating gives CASQKTLSGELFF.

The chain combines TRBV6-4 with TRBJ2-6; no definite D call. The germline V and J ends were trimmed by 2 bases and 0 bases, with 8 bases remaining between them. The CDR3 spans 16 residues. CDR1 MRHNA and CDR2 SNTAGT come from the germline V gene. The CDR3 is CASSDVGSSGANVLTF. In DNA form, the CDR3 reads TGTGCCAGCAGTGACGTGGGTTCCTCTGGGGCCAACGTCCTGACTTTC.

The chain uses TRBV12-3 or TRBV12-4 and TRBJ2-2; D remains ambiguous. V lost 0 bases to trimming and J lost 0 bases, with 11 bases between them. The CDR3 has 17 amino acids. The CDR3 DNA follows: TGTGCCAGCAGTTTAGCTGGCGACACTGCGAACACCGGGGAGCTGTTTTTT. It encodes CASSLAGDTANTGELFF.

This clonotype was detected a few times. The rearrangement uses TRBV10-3 and TRBJ2-3; 8 nucleotides match TRBD2. This CDR3 spans 18 amino acids. Trimming took 5 bases from V and 0 from J; bases not matched to a gene: 13. Germline V CDR1 and CDR2: ENHRY, SYGVKD. CDR3 amino acids: CAISSYGQRGTSTDTQYF. The DNA of the CDR3 is TGTGCCATCAGTTCCTACGGCCAGCGGGGGACTAGCACAGATACGCAGTATTTT.

The CDR3 protein is CASSEAGWTDYGYTF. Written as DNA, the CDR3 is TGTGCCAGCAGTGAAGCGGGGTGGACAGACTATGGCTACACCTTC. The J gene is TRBJ1-2, the V gene TRBV6-1; D might be TRBD1 (6 bases). This CDR3 has 15 residues. Deletions cut 0 bases from V and 3 bases from J, with 11 bases between. Germline assignment: CDR1 MNHNS and CDR2 SASEGT.

The chain links TRBV4-1 to TRBJ2-7; tentatively, D is TRBD1 (7 bases). The CDR3 sequence is 16 residues long. Trimming stripped 1 base from V and 1 base from J, with 14 bases between. Germline V lookup: CDR1 MGHRA, CDR2 YSYEKL. CDR3 protein: CASSQGLQGRSYEQYF. In DNA form, the CDR3 reads TGCGCCAGCAGCCAAGGCTTACAGGGGAGGTCCTACGAGCAGTACTTC.

This clonotype was counted a few times. This chain uses TRBV12-3 or TRBV12-4 with TRBJ2-7; D perhaps matches TRBD2 (6 bases). The V end was cut by 2 bases, the J end by 0 bases, with 11 bases between. This CDR3 is built from 15 residues. The CDR3, as DNA: TGTGCCAGCAGTTTAAGGGGAGGCGACTCCTACGAGCAGTACTTC. Protein product: CASSLRGGDSYEQYF.

A note on this clonotype: At one boundary the junction diverges from the germline segment, which might be a read error. The chain couples TRBV6-4 to TRBJ2-3; 8 bases align to TRBD2. CDR1 MRHNA and CDR2 SNTAGT come from the germline V gene. This CDR3 has 15 amino acids. This CDR3 is CASSDNGGATDTQNF. The CDR3 nucleotides are TGTGCCAGCAGTGATAACGGGGGGGCCACAGATACGCAGAATTTT.

The chain employs TRBV6-5 and TRBJ2-7; D gene uncertain. Germline V CDR1 and CDR2: MNHEY, SVGAGI. This CDR3 is built from 16 residues. With 0 bases removed from V and 0 bases from J, the gap between germline ends came to 12 bases. CDR3 in DNA: TGTGCCAGCAGTTACTCGAGGTCCGCGACCTCCTACGAGCAGTACTTC. Residues: CASSYSRSATSYEQYF.

The rearrangement links TRBV6-1 to TRBJ1-2; TRBD1 matches 7 bases. V gave up 5 bases and J gave up 3 bases; unmatched junction bases: 6. This CDR3 is built from 14 residues. Germline lookup yields CDR1 MNHNS and CDR2 SASEGT. The CDR3 spells CASSPGGRDYGYTF. The CDR3 DNA reads TGTGCCAGCAGTCCAGGGGGACGCGACTATGGCTACACCTTC.

This rearrangement joins TRBV7-6 to TRBJ1-1; no clear D gene. The CDR3 has 14 amino acids. Germline CDR1 SGHVS, CDR2 FNYEAQ. V lost 1 base and J 1 base, leaving 7 bases between the germline ends. The CDR3 nucleotides read TGTGCCAGCAGCTTAGGGGGAGGGAACACTGAAGCTTTCTTT. The encoded protein is CASSLGGGNTEAFF.

This clonotype appeared once. This chain uses TRBV7-9 with TRBJ2-3; no reliable D call. The germline V gene encodes CDR1 SEHNR and CDR2 FQNEAQ (reference sequence). The V end was cut by 1 base, the J end by 0 bases, with 11 bases between. The CDR3 runs 16 residues. CDR3 amino acids: CASSLGPRISTDTQYF. In nucleotides, the CDR3 is TGTGCCAGCAGCTTAGGGCCGAGAATTAGCACAGATACGCAGTATTTT.